This TCR beta chain appears in the sequencing data of a study of blood T cells in healthy people across ages. General study findings and limits: Long-lived donors exceeded aged donors in naive CD4+ cells and diversity.

Primed by a sample-barcoded 5' primer and a J-beta primer mix, a second PCR proceeded for 7 to 11 cycles. TCRdb analysed the 5' RACE reads with MiXCR anew, one entry per CDR3 protein. Among about 970,000 distinct CDR3 sequences listed, approximately 50% were seen once. The ends lost 5 bases at V and 6 bases at J; junction bases unmatched: 7. This CDR3 is 14 amino acids long. CDR1 SGHTA and CDR2 FQGNSA come from the germline V gene. Notes on this clonotype: Antigen unknown.

The chain joins TRBV7-2 to TRBJ1-5; 7 nucleotides line up with TRBD1. The specimen sequenced was blood. The sequence was collected from a woman in her sixties in good health. In nucleotides, the CDR3 is TGTGCCAGCAGCATCAGACAGGGCTCTCAGCCCCAGCATTTT. Protein: CASSIRQGSQPQHF.